The 10 T cell receptor beta chains below all came from one sample that was sequenced in a study of molecular identifiers for immune sequencing clone quantification. TCRdb reanalysed the PCR reads using MiXCR and keeps one entry per CDR3 protein. The sample has 88,000 or so distinct CDR3 sequences, about 21% seen once. The sequenced sample was naive CD8+ T cells from blood, with Jurkat cell RNA spiked in. As for subset: FACS-sorted CD8+CD4-CCR7+CD45RA+ naive T cells. The receptors shown here come from a human donor in good health. Some libraries in this study had Jurkat cell RNA spiked in.

By proportion, this clonotype is medium-sized. The chain links TRBV10-3 to TRBJ2-3; tentatively, D is TRBD2 (5 bases). Trimming took off 8 bases at V and 7 bases at J, with 16 bases between the two ends. In germline, CDR1 is ENHRY, CDR2 SYGVKD. This CDR3 is 13 amino acids long. Here the CDR3 DNA reads TGTGCCATCGTAGACGGGGAACGGTATACGCAGTATTTT. Translating gives CAIVDGERYTQYF.

The table lists this clonotype with a few counts. This sequence joins TRBV6-2 or TRBV6-3 and TRBJ2-2; D ambiguous. Germline CDR1 is MNHEY and CDR2 is SVGEGT. The CDR3 loop spans 14 amino acids. V gave up 6 bases and J gave up 1 base, with 9 bases separating them. The CDR3 region is CASSQYRNTGELFF. The CDR3 coding sequence is TGTGCCAGCAGCCAGTATCGGAACACCGGGGAGCTGTTTTTT.

Details on this clonotype: This may be a read error, as it is one base from a much larger clone. V and J are TRBV7-9 and TRBJ2-7; 7 bases match TRBD1. This CDR3 region has 13 residues. Looked up from germline, CDR1 is SEHNR and CDR2 is FQNEAQ (reference sequence). V was pared by 11 bases and J by 1 base, with 8 bases of the junction left unmatched. The CDR3 coding sequence is TGTGCCGGCCAGGGGGACCCTTCCTACGAGCAGTACTTC. Protein product: CAGQGDPSYEQYF.

This clonotype occurred many times. The chain employs TRBV29-1 and TRBJ2-7, with TRBD1 identical over 8 bases. This CDR3 comprises 14 residues. Germline trimming cut 0 bases from V and 4 bases from J; bases unmatched to any gene: 5. Germline CDR1 and CDR2: SQVTM and ANQGSEA. The CDR3: CSVEDDRGGYEQYF. The DNA of the CDR3 is TGCAGCGTTGAAGACGACAGGGGAGGTTACGAGCAGTACTTC.

Only one count was recorded for this clonotype. The V gene is TRBV5-3, the J gene TRBJ2-1; the match to TRBD1 covers 9 bases. TRBV5-3 is treated as an ORF (open reading frame) with a function not yet certain. CDR3 length: 16 residues. Losses at the gene ends were 0 bases for V and 8 bases for J; bases not matched to a gene: 9. CDR3: CARSLVQGQGEYEQFF. The DNA of the CDR3 is TGTGCCAGAAGCTTGGTCCAGGGACAGGGTGAATATGAGCAGTTCTTC.

The chain employs TRBV4-1 and TRBJ2-1; 9 positions match TRBD2. The CDR3 is 16 residues long. Germline V gives CDR1 MGHRA, CDR2 YSYEKL. V shed 1 base and J 7 bases; nucleotides not matched to a gene: 8. CDR3 in DNA: TGCGCCAGCAGCCAAGGAGGCGGGGGGGCAGTTAATGAGCAGTTCTTC. It translates to CASSQGGGGAVNEQFF.

This clonotype has ten or more counts. The chain uses TRBV7-9 and TRBJ2-7; D is ambiguous. Germline-derived CDR1 and CDR2 are SEHNR and FQNEAQ (reference sequence). V was cut by 1 base and J by 7 bases, with 14 bases left in between. This CDR3 region has 14 residues. CDR3 sequence: CASSLEVTSLEQYF. The CDR3 DNA sequence: TGTGCCAGCAGCTTAGAGGTGACCAGCCTGGAGCAGTACTTC.

Many counts were recorded for this clonotype. The chain links TRBV5-5 to TRBJ1-1; 7 nucleotides align to TRBD1. V lost 6 bases to trimming and J lost 1 base; unmatched junction nucleotides: 3. CDR1 and CDR2 from the germline V gene are SGHKS and YYEKEE (reference sequence). This CDR3 is 13 amino acids long. DNA of the CDR3: TGTGCCAGCACCAGGGGGGCGAACACTGAAGCTTTCTTT. Amino acids: CASTRGANTEAFF.

Concerning this clonotype itself: The junction does not match germline at one end; this may be a read error. The V and J genes are TRBV12-3 or TRBV12-4 and TRBJ1-1; a weak D match, TRBD1 (5 bases). The CDR3 sequence is 15 residues long. The CDR3 is CASSGDGHMNTEASF. The CDR3 nucleotides are TGTGCCAGCAGTGGTGACGGACACATGAACACTGAAGCTTCCTTT.

This clonotype was observed at least ten times. The rearrangement joins TRBV27 to TRBJ2-2, with D possibly being TRBD2 (6 bases). This CDR3 spans 16 amino acids. Trimming stripped 5 bases from V and 4 bases from J, with 17 bases between. Germline V CDR1 and CDR2: MNHEY, SMNVEV (reference sequence). CDR3 DNA sequence: TGTGCCAGCAGTGACGGGTGGGGAGGCGGCACCGGGGAGCTGTTTTTT. This codes for CASSDGWGGGTGELFF.